This T cell receptor beta chain was recorded in a study of shared clonotypes between healthy human individuals. The CDR3 is 14 residues long. V shed 2 bases and J shed 8 bases, with 12 bases lying between them. Per the germline V gene, CDR1 is MDHEN and CDR2 is SYDVKM. Clones were sequenced by immunoSEQ multiplex PCR, and TCRdb holds only the in-frame ones, with some missing. This repertoire shows about 2.3 million clones, 93% found once; its top ten account for 0.39%. The chain uses TRBV28 and TRBJ1-4, with TRBD1 as a possible D gene (5 bases). Sequencing was done on a sample of naive CD4+ T cells from PBMCs. Subset described: CD45RA+ positively selected. The TCR was taken from a man aged 18 to 30 in good health. Some clones in this sample may be carry-over from other donors' samples. CDR3 region: CASSLVRGWEKLFF. The CDR3 nucleotides read TGTGCCAGCAGTTTAGTAAGGGGCTGGGAAAAACTGTTTTTT.